This T cell receptor beta chain derives from a study of T cell changes during pregnancy in multiple sclerosis. Profiled with immunoSEQ multiplex PCR; TCRdb holds only in-frame clones, not every one. The sample records around 60,000 clones, about 96% being singletons. The CDR3 consists of 14 residues. Deletions cut 7 bases from V and 2 bases from J, with 15 bases between. CDR1 is MNHEY and CDR2 is SMNVEV in the germline V gene (reference sequence). Sequenced here: CD8+ T cells from peripheral blood mononuclear cells, sampled after pregnancy. The gene calls are TRBV27 and TRBJ2-7, with D perhaps TRBD2 (5 bases). The receptor's source is a female donor with multiple sclerosis, enrolled in a pregnancy study. The CDR3 nucleotides read TGTGCCAGCAAAGCGGACTCGCTTGCCTACGAGCAGTACTTC. The encoded protein is CASKADSLAYEQYF.